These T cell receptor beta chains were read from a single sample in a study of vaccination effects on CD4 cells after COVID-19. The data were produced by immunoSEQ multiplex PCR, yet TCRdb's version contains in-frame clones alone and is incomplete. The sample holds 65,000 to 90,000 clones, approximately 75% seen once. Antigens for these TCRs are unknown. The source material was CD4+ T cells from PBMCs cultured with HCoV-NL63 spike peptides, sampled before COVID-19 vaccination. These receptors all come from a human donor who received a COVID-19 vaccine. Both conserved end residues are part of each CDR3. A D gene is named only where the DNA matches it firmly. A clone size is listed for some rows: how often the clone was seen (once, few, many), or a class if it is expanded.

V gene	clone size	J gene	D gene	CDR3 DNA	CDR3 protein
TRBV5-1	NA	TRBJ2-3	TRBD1	TGCGCCAGCAGCTCCACAGGGGGCGGGACAGATACGCAGTATTTT	CASSSTGGGTDTQYF
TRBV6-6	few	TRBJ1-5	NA	TGTGCCAGCAGTTACTCGTCTAGGAGCAATCAGCCCCAGCATTTT	CASSYSSRSNQPQHF
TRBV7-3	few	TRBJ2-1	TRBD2	TGTGCCAGCAGCTTAGTGCGGGGGAGCTACAATGAGCAGTTCTTC	CASSLVRGSYNEQFF
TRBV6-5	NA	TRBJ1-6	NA	TGTGCCGCTGGACAGAGCTATAATTCACCCCTCCACTTT	CAAGQSYNSPLHF
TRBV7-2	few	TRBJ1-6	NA	TGTGCCAGCAGCCACATAGCAGGAGTGGTCCTAAGAAATTCACCCCTCCACTTT	CASSHIAGVVLRNSPLHF
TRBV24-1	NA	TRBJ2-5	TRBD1	TGTGCCACCAGTGCAGCTATTGGGACAGGGGGAGAGACCCAGTACTTC	CATSAAIGTGGETQYF
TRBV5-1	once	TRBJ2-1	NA	TGCGCCAGCAGCTTAGGGGGGGGGATAGTGGAGCAGTTCTTC	CASSLGGGIVEQFF
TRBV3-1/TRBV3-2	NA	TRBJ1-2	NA	TGTGCCAGCACCGGACGGCTCTATGGCTACACCTTC	CASTGRLYGYTF
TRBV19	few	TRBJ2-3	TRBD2	TGTGCCAGTAGTCCGGGGGGGGCGGGCACAGATACGCAGTATTTT	CASSPGGAGTDTQYF
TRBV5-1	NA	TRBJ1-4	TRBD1	TGCGCCAGCAGCCGGGACAGGGGTAATGAAAAACTGTTTTTT	CASSRDRGNEKLFF
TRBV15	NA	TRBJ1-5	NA	TGTGCCACCAGCAAAGACCAGGGAAATCAGCCCCAGCATTTT	CATSKDQGNQPQHF
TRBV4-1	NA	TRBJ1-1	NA	TGCGCCAGCAGGGGACCGACAATGAACACTGAAGCTTTCTTT	CASRGPTMNTEAFF
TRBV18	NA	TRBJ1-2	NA	TGTGCCAGCTCACCTGTAACAGGGATGACTATGGACTATGGCTACACCTTC	CASSPVTGMTMDYGYTF
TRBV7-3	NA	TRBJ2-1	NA	TGTGCCAGCAGCCCCCAGGGAGGCTCCTACAATGAGCAGTTCTTC	CASSPQGGSYNEQFF
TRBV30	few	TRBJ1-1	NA	TGTGCCTGGAGTGTCGACAGGCAAGCTTTCTTT	CAWSVDRQAFF
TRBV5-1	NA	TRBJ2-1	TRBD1	TGCGCCAGCACAGGGGGCAGCGATGAGCAGTTCTTC	CASTGGSDEQFF
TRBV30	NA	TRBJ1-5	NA	TGTGCCTGGAGTGGGGGCGGACACGGGCAGCCCCAGCATTTT	CAWSGGGHGQPQHF
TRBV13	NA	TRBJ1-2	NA	TGTGCCAGCAGCCTCCGATTAGGGGGCTACACCTTC	CASSLRLGGYTF
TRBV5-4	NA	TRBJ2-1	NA	TGTGCCAGCAGCCGGGGGTCGGGGGGCGAATTCAATGAGCAGTTCTTC	CASSRGSGGEFNEQFF
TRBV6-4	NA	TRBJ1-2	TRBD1	TGTGCCAGCAGAGCCGGACAGGGGGCTAACTATGGCTACACCTTC	CASRAGQGANYGYTF
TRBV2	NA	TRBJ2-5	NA	TGTGCCAGCCTAAAGCAGACCGGGACCGGGGAGACCCAGTACTTC	CASLKQTGTGETQYF
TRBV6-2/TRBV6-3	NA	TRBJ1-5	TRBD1	TGTGCCAGCAGCGACCGGGACAGACTTAGGGGTCAGCCCCAGCATTTT	CASSDRDRLRGQPQHF
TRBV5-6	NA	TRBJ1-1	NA	TGTGCCAGCAGTTTGGACATGAACACTGAAGCTTTCTTT	CASSLDMNTEAFF
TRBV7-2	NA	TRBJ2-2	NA	TGTGCCAGCAGCTTAAAGTTAGGCAGGGGGAACACCGGGGAGCTGTTTTTT	CASSLKLGRGNTGELFF
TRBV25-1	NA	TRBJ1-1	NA	TGTGCCAGCAGTGAATATCGTACCGGGAGGGAAGCTTTCTTT	CASSEYRTGREAFF
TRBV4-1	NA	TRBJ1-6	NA	TGCGCCAGCAGCCAAGTGGTTCGGGGGCCGGTTAATTCACCCCTCCACTTT	CASSQVVRGPVNSPLHF
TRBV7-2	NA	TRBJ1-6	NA	TGTGCCAGCAGCTTAGCTTCGGTGGGTTTGGGTTCACCCCTCCACTTT	CASSLASVGLGSPLHF
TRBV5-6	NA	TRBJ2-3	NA	TGTGCCAGCAGCTTGTATCAGCCAGATACGCAGTATTTT	CASSLYQPDTQYF